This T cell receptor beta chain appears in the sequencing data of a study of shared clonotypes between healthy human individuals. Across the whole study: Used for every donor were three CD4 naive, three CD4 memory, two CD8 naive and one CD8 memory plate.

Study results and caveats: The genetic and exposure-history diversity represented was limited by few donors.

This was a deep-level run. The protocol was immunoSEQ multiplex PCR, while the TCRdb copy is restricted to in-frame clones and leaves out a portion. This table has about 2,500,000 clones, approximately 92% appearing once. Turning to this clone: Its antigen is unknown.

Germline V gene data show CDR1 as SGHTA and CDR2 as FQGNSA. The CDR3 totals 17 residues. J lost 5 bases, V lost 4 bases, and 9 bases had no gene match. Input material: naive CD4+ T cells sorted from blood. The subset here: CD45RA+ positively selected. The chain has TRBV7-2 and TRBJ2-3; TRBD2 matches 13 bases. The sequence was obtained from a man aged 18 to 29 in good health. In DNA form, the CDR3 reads TGTGCCAGCAGCTCACGGACTAGCGGGAGTTTTCGAGATACGCAGTATTTT. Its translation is CASSSRTSGSFRDTQYF.